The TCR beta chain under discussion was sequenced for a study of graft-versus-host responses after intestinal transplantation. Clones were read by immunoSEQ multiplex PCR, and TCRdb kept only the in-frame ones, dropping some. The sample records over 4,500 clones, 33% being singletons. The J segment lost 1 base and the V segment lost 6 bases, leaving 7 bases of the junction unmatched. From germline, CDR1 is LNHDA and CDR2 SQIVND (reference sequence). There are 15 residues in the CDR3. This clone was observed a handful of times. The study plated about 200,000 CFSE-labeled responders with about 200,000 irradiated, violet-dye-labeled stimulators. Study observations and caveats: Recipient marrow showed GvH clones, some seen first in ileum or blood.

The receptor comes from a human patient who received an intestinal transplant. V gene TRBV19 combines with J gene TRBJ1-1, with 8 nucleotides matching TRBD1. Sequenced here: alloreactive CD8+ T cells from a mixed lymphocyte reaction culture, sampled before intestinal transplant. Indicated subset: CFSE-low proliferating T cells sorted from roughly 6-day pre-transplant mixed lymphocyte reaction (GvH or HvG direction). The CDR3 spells CASRKGQGPNTEAFF. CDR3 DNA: TGTGCCAGTAGGAAAGGACAGGGCCCGAACACTGAAGCTTTCTTT.